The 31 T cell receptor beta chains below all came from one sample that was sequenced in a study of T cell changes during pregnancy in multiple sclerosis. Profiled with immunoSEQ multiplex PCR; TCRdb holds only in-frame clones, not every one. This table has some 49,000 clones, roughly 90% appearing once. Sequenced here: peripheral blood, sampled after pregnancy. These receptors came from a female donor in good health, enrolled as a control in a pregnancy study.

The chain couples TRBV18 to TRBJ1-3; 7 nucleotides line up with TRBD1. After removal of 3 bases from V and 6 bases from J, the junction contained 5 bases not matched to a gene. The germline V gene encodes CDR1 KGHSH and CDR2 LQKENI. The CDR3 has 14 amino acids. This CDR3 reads CASSPPGGINTIYF. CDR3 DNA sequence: TGTGCCAGCTCACCTCCAGGGGGAATAAACACCATATATTTT. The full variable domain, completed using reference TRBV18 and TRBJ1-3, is NAGVMQNPRHLVRRRGQEARLRCSPMKGHSHVYWYRQLPEEGLKFMVYLQKENIIDESGMPKERFSAEFPKEGPSILRIQQVVRGDSAAYFCASSPPGGINTIYFGEGSWLTVV.

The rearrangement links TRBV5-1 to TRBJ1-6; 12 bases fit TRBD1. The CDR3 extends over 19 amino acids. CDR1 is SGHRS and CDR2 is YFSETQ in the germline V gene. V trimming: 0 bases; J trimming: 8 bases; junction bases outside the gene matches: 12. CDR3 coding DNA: TGCGCCAGCAGCTTGGATTCCCAATCGGGACAGGGGGCCGATTCACCCCTCCACTTT. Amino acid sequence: CASSLDSQSGQGADSPLHF. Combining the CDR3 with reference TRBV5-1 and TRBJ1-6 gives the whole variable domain KAGVTQTPRYLIKTRGQQVTLSCSPISGHRSVSWYQQTPGQGLQFLFEYFSETQRNKGNFPGRFSGRQFSNSRSEMNVSTLELGDSALYLCASSLDSQSGQGADSPLHFGNGTRLTVT.

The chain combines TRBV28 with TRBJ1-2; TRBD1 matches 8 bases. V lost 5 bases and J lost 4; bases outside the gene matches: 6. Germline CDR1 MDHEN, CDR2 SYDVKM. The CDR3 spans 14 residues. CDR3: CASSTDRDSYGYTF. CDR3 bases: TGTGCCAGCAGTACGGACAGGGACTCCTATGGCTACACCTTC.

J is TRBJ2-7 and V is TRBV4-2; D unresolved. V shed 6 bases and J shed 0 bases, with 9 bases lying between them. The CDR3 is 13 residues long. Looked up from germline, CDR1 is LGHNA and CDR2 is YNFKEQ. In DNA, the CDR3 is TGTGCCAGCAGGCAGATCGACTCCTACGAGCAGTACTTC. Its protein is CASRQIDSYEQYF.

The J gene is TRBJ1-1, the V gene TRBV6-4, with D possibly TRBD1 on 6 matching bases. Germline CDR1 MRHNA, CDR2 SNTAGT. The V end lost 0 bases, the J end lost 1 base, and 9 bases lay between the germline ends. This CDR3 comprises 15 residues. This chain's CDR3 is CASSDSPQGNTEAFF. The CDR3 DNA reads TGTGCCAGCAGTGACTCCCCACAGGGGAACACTGAAGCTTTCTTT.

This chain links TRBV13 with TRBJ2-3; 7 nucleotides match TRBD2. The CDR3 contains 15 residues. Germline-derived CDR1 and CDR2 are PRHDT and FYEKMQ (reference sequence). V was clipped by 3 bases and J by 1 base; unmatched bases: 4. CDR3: CASSLRGIGTDTQYF. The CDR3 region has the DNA TGTGCCAGCAGCTTGCGGGGGATTGGCACAGATACGCAGTATTTT. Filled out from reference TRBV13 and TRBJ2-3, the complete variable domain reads AAGVIQSPRHLIKEKRETATLKCYPIPRHDTVYWYQQGPGQDPQFLISFYEKMQSDKGSIPDRFSAQQFSDYHSELNMSSLELGDSALYFCASSLRGIGTDTQYFGPGTRLTVL.

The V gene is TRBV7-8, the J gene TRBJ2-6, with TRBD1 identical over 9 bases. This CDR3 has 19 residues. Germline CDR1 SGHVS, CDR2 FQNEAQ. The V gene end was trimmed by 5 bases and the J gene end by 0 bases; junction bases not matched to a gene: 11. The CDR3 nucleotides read TGTGCCAGCAGCCCTGATTCCGGGACAGGGTTCTCTGGGGCCAACGTCCTGACTTTC. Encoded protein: CASSPDSGTGFSGANVLTF.

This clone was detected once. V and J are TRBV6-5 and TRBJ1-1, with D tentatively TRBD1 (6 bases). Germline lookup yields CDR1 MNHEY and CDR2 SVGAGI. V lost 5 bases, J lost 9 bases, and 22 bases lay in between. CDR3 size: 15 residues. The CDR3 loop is CASSPGGGGGRKAFF. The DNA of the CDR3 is TGTGCCAGCAGTCCTGGGGGAGGGGGAGGAAGAAAAGCTTTCTTT.

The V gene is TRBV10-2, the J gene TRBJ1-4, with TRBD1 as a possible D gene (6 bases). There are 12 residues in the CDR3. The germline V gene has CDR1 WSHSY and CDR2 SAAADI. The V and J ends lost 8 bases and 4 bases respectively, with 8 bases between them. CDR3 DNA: TGCGCCAGCGGCAGGGGTAATGAAAAACTGTTTTTT. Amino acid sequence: CASGRGNEKLFF.

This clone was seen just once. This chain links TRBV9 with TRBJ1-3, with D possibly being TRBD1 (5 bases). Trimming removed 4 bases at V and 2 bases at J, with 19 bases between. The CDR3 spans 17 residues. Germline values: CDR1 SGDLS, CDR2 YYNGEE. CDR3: CASSPGLTWGPGNTIYF. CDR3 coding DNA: TGTGCCAGCAGCCCGGGCCTCACCTGGGGCCCTGGAAACACCATATATTTT.

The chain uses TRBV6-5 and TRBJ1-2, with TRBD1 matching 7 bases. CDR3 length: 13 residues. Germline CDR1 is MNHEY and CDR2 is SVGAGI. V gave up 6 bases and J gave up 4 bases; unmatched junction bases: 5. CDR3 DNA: TGTGCCAGCAGCCGGGGACAGCTCTATGGCTACACCTTC. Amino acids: CASSRGQLYGYTF.

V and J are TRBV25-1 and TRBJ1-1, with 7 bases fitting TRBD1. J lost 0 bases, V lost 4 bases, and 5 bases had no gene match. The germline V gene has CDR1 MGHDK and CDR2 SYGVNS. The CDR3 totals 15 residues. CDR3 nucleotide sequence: TGTGCCAGCAGTGGGTGGGACAGCATGAACACTGAAGCTTTCTTT. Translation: CASSGWDSMNTEAFF.

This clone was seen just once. This CDR3 is CASSNNGQGHEQYF. The CDR3, as DNA: TGTGCCAGCAGCAACAACGGACAGGGGCACGAGCAGTACTTC. This chain uses TRBV5-4 with TRBJ2-7, with 9 nucleotides matching TRBD1. Germline CDR1 SGHNT, CDR2 YYREEE (reference sequence). The CDR3 loop spans 14 amino acids. V shed 4 bases, J shed 5 bases, and the junction held 7 bases outside the gene matches. Together with reference TRBV5-4 and TRBJ2-7, the CDR3 gives the full variable domain: ETGVTQSPTHLIKTRGQQVTLRCSSQSGHNTVSWYQQALGQGPQFIFQYYREEENGRGNFPPRFSGLQFPNYSSELNVNALELDDSALYLCASSNNGQGHEQYFGPGTRLTVT.

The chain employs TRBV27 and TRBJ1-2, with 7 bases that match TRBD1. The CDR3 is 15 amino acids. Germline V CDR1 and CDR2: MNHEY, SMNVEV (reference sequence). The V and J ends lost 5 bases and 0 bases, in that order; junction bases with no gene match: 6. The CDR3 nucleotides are TGTGCCAGCAGTCAAAGAACAGGGGCTAACTATGGCTACACCTTC. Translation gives CASSQRTGANYGYTF.

CDR3 amino acids: CAWSPVWGRASNEQFF. The CDR3 DNA reads TGTGCCTGGAGCCCAGTATGGGGGAGGGCCTCAAATGAGCAGTTCTTC. The chain couples TRBV30 to TRBJ2-1, with TRBD2 matching 7 bases. CDR1 and CDR2 (germline): GTSNPN, SVGIG (reference sequence). This CDR3 contains 16 residues. V lost 3 bases to trimming and J lost 7 bases; unmatched junction nucleotides: 15.

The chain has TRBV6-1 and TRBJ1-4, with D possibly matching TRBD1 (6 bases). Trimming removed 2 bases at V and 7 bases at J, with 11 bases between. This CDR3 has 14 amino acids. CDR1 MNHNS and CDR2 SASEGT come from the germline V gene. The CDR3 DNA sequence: TGTGCCAGCAGTGAAATGAGAGGGGGTGAAAAACTGTTTTTT. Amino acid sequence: CASSEMRGGEKLFF.

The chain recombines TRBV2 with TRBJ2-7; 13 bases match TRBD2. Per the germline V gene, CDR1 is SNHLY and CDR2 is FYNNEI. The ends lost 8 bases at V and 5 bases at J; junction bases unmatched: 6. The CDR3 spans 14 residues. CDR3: CASETGTSGDEQYF. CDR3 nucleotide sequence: TGTGCCAGCGAAACCGGGACTAGCGGGGACGAGCAGTACTTC.

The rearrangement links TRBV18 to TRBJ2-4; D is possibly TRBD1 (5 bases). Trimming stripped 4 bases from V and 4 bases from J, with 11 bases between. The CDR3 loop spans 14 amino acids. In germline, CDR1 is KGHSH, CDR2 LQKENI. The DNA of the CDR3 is TGTGCCAGCTCACGAGACAGAACTAAAAACATTCAGTACTTC. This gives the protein CASSRDRTKNIQYF.

CDR3 DNA: TGTGCCAGCTCACCGAGGACTAGCGGGGGGCCTCGCGATGAGCAGTTCTTC. This translates into CASSPRTSGGPRDEQFF. J is TRBJ2-1 and V is TRBV18; 14 nucleotides align to TRBD2. Trimming at V came to 3 bases and at J to 8 bases, leaving 9 bases not matched to a gene. Germline CDR1 reads KGHSH; CDR2 reads LQKENI. CDR3 length: 17 amino acids.

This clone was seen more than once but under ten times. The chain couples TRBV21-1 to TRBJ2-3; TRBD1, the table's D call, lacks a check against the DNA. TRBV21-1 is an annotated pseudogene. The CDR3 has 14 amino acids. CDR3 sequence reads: CASSKRTGTDTQYF. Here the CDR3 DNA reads TGTGCCAGCAGCAAGAGGACAGGGACAGATACGCAGTATTTT.

The DNA of the CDR3 is TGTGCCACACTTGACGGGTATGGCTACACCTTC. As protein: CATLDGYGYTF. The chain has TRBV7-2 and TRBJ1-2; the D is unclear. The germline V and J ends were trimmed by 10 bases and 5 bases, with 11 bases remaining between them. Germline V lookup: CDR1 SGHTA, CDR2 FQGNSA. The CDR3 consists of 11 residues.

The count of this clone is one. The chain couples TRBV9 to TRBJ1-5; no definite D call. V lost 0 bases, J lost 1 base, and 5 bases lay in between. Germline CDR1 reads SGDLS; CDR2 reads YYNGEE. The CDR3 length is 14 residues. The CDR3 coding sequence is TGTGCCAGCAGCGTAGGGGCGAGCAATCAGCCCCAGCATTTT. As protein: CASSVGASNQPQHF.

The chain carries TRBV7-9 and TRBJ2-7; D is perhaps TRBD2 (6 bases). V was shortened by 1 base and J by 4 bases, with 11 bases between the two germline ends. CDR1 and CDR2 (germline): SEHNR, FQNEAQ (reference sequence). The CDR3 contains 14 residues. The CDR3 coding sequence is TGTGCCAGCAGCTTAGAACTAGCTCCTTACGAGCAGTACTTC. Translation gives CASSLELAPYEQYF.

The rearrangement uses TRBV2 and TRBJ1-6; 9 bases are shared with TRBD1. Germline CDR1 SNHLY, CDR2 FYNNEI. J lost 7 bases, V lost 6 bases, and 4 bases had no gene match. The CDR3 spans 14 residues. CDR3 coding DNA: TGTGCCAGCAGCGCCGGGACAGGGAATTCACCCCTCCACTTT. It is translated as CASSAGTGNSPLHF. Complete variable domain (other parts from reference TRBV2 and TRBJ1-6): EPEVTQTPSHQVTQMGQEVILRCVPISNHLYFYWYRQILGQKVEFLVSFYNNEISEKSEIFDDQFSVERPDGSNFTLKIRSTKLEDSAMYFCASSAGTGNSPLHFGNGTRLTVT.

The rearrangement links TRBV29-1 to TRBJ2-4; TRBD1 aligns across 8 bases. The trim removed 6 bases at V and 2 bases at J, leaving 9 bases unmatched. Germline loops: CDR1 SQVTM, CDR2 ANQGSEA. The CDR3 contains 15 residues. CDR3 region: CSVTRGRETKNIQYF. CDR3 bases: TGCAGCGTAACCAGGGGGCGAGAAACCAAAAACATTCAGTACTTC.

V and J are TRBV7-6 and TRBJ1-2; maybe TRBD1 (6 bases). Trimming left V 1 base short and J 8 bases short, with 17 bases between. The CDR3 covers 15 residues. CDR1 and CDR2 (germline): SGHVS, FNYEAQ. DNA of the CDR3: TGTGCCAGCAGCTTAGGGGGGCAACACAGGGAGGGCTACACCTTC. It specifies CASSLGGQHREGYTF.

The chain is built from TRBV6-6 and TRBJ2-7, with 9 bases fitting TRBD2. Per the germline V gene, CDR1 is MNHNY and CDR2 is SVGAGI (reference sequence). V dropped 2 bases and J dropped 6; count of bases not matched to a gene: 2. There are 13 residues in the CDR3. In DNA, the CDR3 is TGTGCCAGCAGTTACCTTAGCGGGGGCGAGCAGTACTTC. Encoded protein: CASSYLSGGEQYF.

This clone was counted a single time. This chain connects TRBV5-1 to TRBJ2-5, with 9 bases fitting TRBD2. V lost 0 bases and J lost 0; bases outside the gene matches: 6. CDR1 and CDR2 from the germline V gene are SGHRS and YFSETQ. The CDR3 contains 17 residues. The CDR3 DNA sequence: TGCGCCAGCAGCTTGGGGGGGCTAGCGGGAAACCAAGAGACCCAGTACTTC. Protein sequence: CASSLGGLAGNQETQYF.

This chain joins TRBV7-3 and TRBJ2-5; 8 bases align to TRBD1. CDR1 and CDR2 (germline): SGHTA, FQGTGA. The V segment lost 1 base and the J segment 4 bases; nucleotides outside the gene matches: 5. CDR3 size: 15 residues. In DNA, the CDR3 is TGTGCCAGCAGCTTAAGCAGGGGGCGCATAGAGACCCAGTACTTC. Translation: CASSLSRGRIETQYF.

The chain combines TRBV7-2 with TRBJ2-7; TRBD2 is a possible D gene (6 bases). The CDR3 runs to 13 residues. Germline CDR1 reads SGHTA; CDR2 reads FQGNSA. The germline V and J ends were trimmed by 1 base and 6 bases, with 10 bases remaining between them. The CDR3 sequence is CASSLVGGIEQYF. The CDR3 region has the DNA TGTGCCAGCAGCTTAGTTGGCGGGATCGAGCAGTACTTC.

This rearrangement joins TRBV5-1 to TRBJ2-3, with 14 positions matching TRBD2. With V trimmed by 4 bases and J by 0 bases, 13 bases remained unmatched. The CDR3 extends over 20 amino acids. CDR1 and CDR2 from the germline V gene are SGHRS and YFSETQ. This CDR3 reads CASSKRLAGGETTSTDTQYF. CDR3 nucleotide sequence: TGCGCCAGCAGCAAAAGACTAGCGGGGGGGGAAACCACTAGCACAGATACGCAGTATTTT.